One sample yielded the 20 T cell receptor beta chains listed below, sequenced in a study of CD8+CD57+ T cells in acquired aplastic anemia. Patients picked for sequencing had shown CD8+CD57+ cell expansion detected by flow cytometry. It was genomic DNA that served as the template for profiling TCR beta VDJ and CDR3. TCRdb passed the reads through MiXCR, listing each CDR3 protein once. The sample includes roughly 61,000 distinct CDR3 sequences, roughly three fifths of them seen just once. The specimen was sorted CD4+, CD8+, or CD8+CD57+ T cells (not recorded which) from PBMCs. These receptors were taken from a human donor with aplastic anemia.

J is TRBJ2-5 and V is TRBV7-2; D is perhaps TRBD2 (5 bases). This CDR3 region has 12 residues. CDR1 and CDR2 (germline): SGHTA, FQGNSA. V was pared by 5 bases and J by 7 bases, with 11 bases between. CDR3 residues: CASSRLEGTQYF. The CDR3 DNA follows: TGTGCCAGCAGCCGACTCGAGGGGACCCAGTACTTC.

This clonotype was observed a few times. V is TRBV2 and J is TRBJ2-7; TRBD1 is a possible D gene (6 bases). Trimming stripped 2 bases from V and 7 bases from J, with 12 bases between. This CDR3 has 13 amino acids. Germline CDR1 is SNHLY and CDR2 is FYNNEI. The CDR3 coding sequence is TGTGCCAGCAGTGAACAGGGGTATGGGGAGCAGTACGTC. Its protein is CASSEQGYGEQYV.

By sample share, this clonotype is medium-sized (0.01 to 0.1%). V usage is TRBV10-3 and J usage is TRBJ1-1, with 7 bases aligning to TRBD1. The ends lost 10 bases at V and 1 base at J; junction bases unmatched: 3. The V gene's germline CDR1 is ENHRY and CDR2 SYGVKD. The CDR3 consists of 12 residues. CDR3 residues: CASRGGNTEAFF. CDR3 sequence (DNA): TGTGCCAGCAGGGGGGGGAACACTGAAGCTTTCTTT.

The chain uses TRBV20-1 and TRBJ1-5; D is unclear. Trimming stripped 6 bases from V and 2 bases from J, with 14 bases between. Per the germline V gene, CDR1 is DFQATT and CDR2 is SNEGSKA (reference sequence). This CDR3 comprises 14 residues. The CDR3 nucleotides read TGCAGTGCATACCGGGCAGGTGGCAATCAGCCCCAGCATTTT. Protein product: CSAYRAGGNQPQHF.

This clonotype was observed a handful of times. The genes are TRBV4-1 and TRBJ2-1; 9 bases agree with TRBD2. V lost 0 bases and J lost 8; bases outside the gene matches: 8. Germline V gene sequence: CDR1 MGHRA, CDR2 YSYEKL. The CDR3 has 16 amino acids. CDR3 loop: CASSQEWSGGLHEQFF. The CDR3 nucleotides are TGCGCCAGCAGCCAAGAGTGGAGCGGGGGGCTACATGAGCAGTTCTTC.

The genes are TRBV7-8 and TRBJ2-7; the D gene is possibly TRBD2 (5 bases). Germline loops: CDR1 SGHVS, CDR2 FQNEAQ. The CDR3 has 13 amino acids. V was pared by 1 base and J by 5 bases, with 9 bases between. The CDR3 coding sequence is TGTGCCAGCAGCTTAGGGAGGCCCGACGAGCAGTACTTC. Translating it yields CASSLGRPDEQYF.

The chain couples TRBV2 to TRBJ2-5; no clear D gene. CDR1 is SNHLY and CDR2 is FYNNEI in the germline V gene. The CDR3 spans 13 residues. Trimming removed 3 bases at V and 3 bases at J, with 8 bases between. CDR3 coding DNA: TGTGCCAGCAGTGACCTGTCGGAAGAGACCCAGTACTTC. This encodes CASSDLSEETQYF.

This clonotype was counted many times. This chain links TRBV11-2 with TRBJ2-7; the D call may be TRBD1 or TRBD2 (7 bases each). The CDR3 has 14 amino acids. Germline CDR1 reads SGHAT; CDR2 reads FQNNGV. V lost 1 base to trimming and J lost 7 bases, with 14 bases between them. The CDR3 nucleotides are TGTGCCAGCAGCTTAGGGGGGAGGGGGCATGAGCAGTACGTC. Protein: CASSLGGRGHEQYV.

The rearrangement links TRBV24-1 to TRBJ2-1; 10 bases agree with TRBD1. Trimming took 4 bases from V and 6 from J; bases not matched to a gene: 8. There are 16 residues in the CDR3. Germline V gene data show CDR1 as KGHDR and CDR2 as SFDVKD. Here the CDR3 reads CATSDRRTGGANEQFF. The DNA for the CDR3 is TGTGCCACCAGTGACCGTCGGACAGGGGGGGCCAATGAGCAGTTCTTC.

This clonotype showed up just once. The chain combines TRBV15 with TRBJ2-6; D not resolved. The CDR3 has 15 residues. The V gene's germline CDR1 is LNHNV and CDR2 YYDKDF (reference sequence). V was cut by 0 bases and J by 0 bases, with 3 bases left in between. The CDR3 sequence is CATSRESSGANVLTF. CDR3 in DNA: TGTGCCACCAGCAGAGAGAGCTCTGGGGCCAACGTCCTGACTTTC.

This clonotype has just one count. CDR3 DNA: TGTGCCACCAGTGATGCTAGCGGGAGGGGCAATGAGCAGTTCTTC. This translates into CATSDASGRGNEQFF. The chain joins TRBV24-1 to TRBJ2-1, with 12 bases that match TRBD2. Trimming took 3 bases from V and 6 from J; bases not matched to a gene: 2. Germline-derived CDR1 and CDR2 are KGHDR and SFDVKD. This CDR3 region has 15 residues.

J is TRBJ1-6 and V is TRBV29-1; 8 nucleotides line up with TRBD1. V shed 6 bases and J 9 bases; nucleotides not matched to a gene: 19. Germline assignment: CDR1 SQVTM and CDR2 ANQGSEA. The CDR3 runs 17 residues. CDR3 in amino acids: CSVSETGDSARGSPLHF. The CDR3 bases are TGCAGCGTATCCGAGACAGGGGATTCCGCCCGTGGTTCACCCCTCCACTTT. The full variable domain, completed using reference TRBV29-1 and TRBJ1-6, is SAVISQKPSRDICQRGTSLTIQCQVDSQVTMMFWYRQQPGQSLTLIATANQGSEATYESGFVIDKFPISRPNLTFSTLTVSNMSPEDSSIYLCSVSETGDSARGSPLHFGNGTRLTVT.

The chain carries TRBV19 and TRBJ2-3; D might be TRBD2 (6 bases). The germline CDR1 and CDR2 sequences are LNHDA and SQIVND (reference sequence). V lost 5 bases and J lost 0, with 12 bases in between. The CDR3 sequence is 15 residues long. CDR3 sequence: CASSALGGSTDTQYF. The DNA for the CDR3 is TGTGCCAGTAGTGCTCTCGGGGGAAGCACAGATACGCAGTATTTT.

This clonotype was seen a single time. The chain couples TRBV24-1 to TRBJ2-5; D uncertain. Trimming took off 3 bases at V and 5 bases at J, with 9 bases between the two ends. The CDR3 contains 13 residues. Germline values: CDR1 KGHDR, CDR2 SFDVKD. The CDR3 DNA reads as TGTGCCACCAGTGATCCCTCGAGGGAGACCCAGTACTTC. Translation: CATSDPSRETQYF.

This clonotype was seen more than once but under ten times. The gene calls are TRBV20-1 and TRBJ2-3; D uncertain. Germline CDR1 reads DFQATT; CDR2 reads SNEGSKA (reference sequence). V was cut by 0 bases and J by 4 bases, with 14 bases left in between. The CDR3 length is 15 residues. The CDR3 DNA reads as TGCAGTGCTAGAGATCGGGTGGTGTGGGCAGATACGCAGTATTTT. Translation gives CSARDRVVWADTQYF.

The chain is built from TRBV19 and TRBJ1-1; weak D call: TRBD1 (6 bases). This CDR3 contains 14 residues. The V gene lost 6 bases and the J gene lost 2 bases, with 13 bases spanning the gap. Germline V lookup: CDR1 LNHDA, CDR2 SQIVND (reference sequence). The CDR3 DNA reads TGTGCCAGTAGGAGGGGGAGGGGTAACACTGAAGCTTTCTTT. Encoded protein: CASRRGRGNTEAFF.

The chain recombines TRBV24-1 with TRBJ1-3; D not certain. V lost 9 bases to trimming and J lost 0 bases, with 14 bases between them. The CDR3 runs 15 residues. Per germline, CDR1 KGHDR and CDR2 SFDVKD. The CDR3 here is CATGRQEYSGNTIYF. The CDR3 nucleotides read TGTGCCACCGGCCGCCAAGAATACTCTGGAAACACCATATATTTT.

J is TRBJ2-2 and V is TRBV7-2; D possibly corresponds to TRBD2 (5 bases). CDR3 length: 12 amino acids. Trimming pared 1 base from V and 11 bases from J, leaving 8 bases between. Germline CDR1 reads SGHTA; CDR2 reads FQGNSA. This CDR3 is CASSLGRLELFF. The CDR3, as DNA: TGTGCCAGCAGCTTAGGGAGGTTAGAGCTGTTTTTT.

The chain recombines TRBV4-3 with TRBJ1-2; weak D call: TRBD1 (6 bases). CDR1 is LGHNA and CDR2 is YSLEER in the germline V gene. Trimming took 1 base from V and 7 from J, leaving 16 bases between them. CDR3 length equals 15 residues. CDR3 bases: TGCGCCAGCAGCCAAGGGAGGGGGACGGACTGTGGCTACACCTTC. This codes for CASSQGRGTDCGYTF.

This sequence joins TRBV19 and TRBJ2-1; 9 bases agree with TRBD1. From germline, CDR1 is LNHDA and CDR2 SQIVND (reference sequence). CDR3 size: 14 residues. Trimming cost V 0 bases and J 7 bases; bases outside gene matches: 1. The CDR3 DNA follows: TGTGCCAGTAGTATAGATGGGACAGGGAATGAGCAGTTCTTC. Translation gives CASSIDGTGNEQFF.